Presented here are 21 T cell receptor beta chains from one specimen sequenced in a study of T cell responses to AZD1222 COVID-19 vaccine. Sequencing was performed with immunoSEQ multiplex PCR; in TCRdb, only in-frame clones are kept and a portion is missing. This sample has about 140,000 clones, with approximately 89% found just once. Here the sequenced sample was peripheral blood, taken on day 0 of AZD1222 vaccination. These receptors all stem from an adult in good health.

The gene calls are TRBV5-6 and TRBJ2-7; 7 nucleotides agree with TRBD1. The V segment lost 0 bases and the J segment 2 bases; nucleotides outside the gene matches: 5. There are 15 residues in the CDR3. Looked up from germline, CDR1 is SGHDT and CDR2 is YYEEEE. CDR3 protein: CASSLAATGPYEQYF. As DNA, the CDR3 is TGTGCCAGCAGCTTGGCCGCGACAGGGCCCTACGAGCAGTACTTC.

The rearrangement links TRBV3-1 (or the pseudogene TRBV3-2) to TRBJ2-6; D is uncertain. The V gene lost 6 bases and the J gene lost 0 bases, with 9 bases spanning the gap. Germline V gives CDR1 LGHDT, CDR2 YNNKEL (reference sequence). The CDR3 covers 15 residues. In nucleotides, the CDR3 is TGTGCCAGCAGACGACGGAGCTCTGGGGCCAACGTCCTGACTTTC. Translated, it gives CASRRRSSGANVLTF.

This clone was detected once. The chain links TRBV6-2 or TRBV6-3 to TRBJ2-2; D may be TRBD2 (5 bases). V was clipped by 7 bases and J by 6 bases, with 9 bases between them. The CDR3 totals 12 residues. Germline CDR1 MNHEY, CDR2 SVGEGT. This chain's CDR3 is CASNPGAGELFF. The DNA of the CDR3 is TGTGCCAGCAACCCCGGGGCCGGGGAGCTGTTTTTT.

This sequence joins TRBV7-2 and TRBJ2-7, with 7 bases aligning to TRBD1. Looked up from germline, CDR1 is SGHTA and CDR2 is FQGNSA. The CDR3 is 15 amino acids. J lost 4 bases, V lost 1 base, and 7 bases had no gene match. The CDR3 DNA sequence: TGTGCCAGCAGCTTAGAGGGGGCCGGAGCATACGAGCAGTACTTC. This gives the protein CASSLEGAGAYEQYF. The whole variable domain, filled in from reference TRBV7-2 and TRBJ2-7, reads GAGVSQSPSNKVTEKGKDVELRCDPISGHTALYWYRQSLGQGLEFLIYFQGNSAPDKSGLPSDRFSAERTGGSVSTLTIQRTQQEDSAVYLCASSLEGAGAYEQYFGPGTRLTVT.

CDR3 bases: TGTGCCAGCAGTTTAAGACAGGGGTACACTGAAGCTTTCTTT. Translation: CASSLRQGYTEAFF. The chain joins TRBV27 to TRBJ1-1, with 8 bases that match TRBD1. The CDR3 runs 14 residues. Germline assignment: CDR1 MNHEY and CDR2 SMNVEV (reference sequence). V trimming: 2 bases; J trimming: 3 bases; junction bases outside the gene matches: 2.

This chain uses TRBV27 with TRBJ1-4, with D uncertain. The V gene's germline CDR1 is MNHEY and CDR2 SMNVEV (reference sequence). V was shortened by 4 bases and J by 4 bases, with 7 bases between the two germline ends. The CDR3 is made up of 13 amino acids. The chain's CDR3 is CASSSWDNEKLFF. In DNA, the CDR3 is TGTGCCAGCAGTTCTTGGGATAATGAAAAACTGTTTTTT. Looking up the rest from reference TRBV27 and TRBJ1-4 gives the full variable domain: EAQVTQNPRYLITVTGKKLTVTCSQNMNHEYMSWYRQDPGLGLRQIYYSMNVEVTDKGDVPEGYKVSRKEKRNFPLILESPSPNQTSLYFCASSSWDNEKLFFGSGTQLSVL.

Written as DNA, the CDR3 is TGCGCCACCCAGAGACAGGGAGGCACAGATACGCAGTATTTT. This gives the protein CATQRQGGTDTQYF. J is TRBJ2-3 and V is TRBV5-1, with TRBD1 identical over 7 bases. This CDR3 is built from 14 residues. Germline lookup yields CDR1 SGHRS and CDR2 YFSETQ. V lost 9 bases, J lost 1 base, and 8 bases stayed unmatched.

This CDR3 reads CASSLAMGQPQHF. DNA for the CDR3: TGTGCCAGCAGCTTAGCGATGGGGCAGCCCCAGCATTTT. The V gene is TRBV11-2, the J gene TRBJ1-5, with no clear D. CDR1 SGHAT and CDR2 FQNNGV come from the germline V gene. The ends were cut back, 1 base at V and 7 bases at J, with 8 bases in the middle. The CDR3 length is 13 residues.

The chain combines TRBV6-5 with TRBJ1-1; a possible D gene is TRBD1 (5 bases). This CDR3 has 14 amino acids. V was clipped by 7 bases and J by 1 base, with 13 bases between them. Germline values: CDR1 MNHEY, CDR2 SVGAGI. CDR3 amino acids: CASKDLDKNTEAFF. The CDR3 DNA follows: TGTGCCAGCAAGGATTTGGACAAGAACACTGAAGCTTTCTTT.

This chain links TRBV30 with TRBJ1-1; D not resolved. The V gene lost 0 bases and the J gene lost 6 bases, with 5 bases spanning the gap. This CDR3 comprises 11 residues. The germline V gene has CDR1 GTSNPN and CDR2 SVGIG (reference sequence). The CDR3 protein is CAWSVSPEAFF. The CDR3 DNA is TGTGCCTGGAGTGTATCCCCTGAAGCTTTCTTT.

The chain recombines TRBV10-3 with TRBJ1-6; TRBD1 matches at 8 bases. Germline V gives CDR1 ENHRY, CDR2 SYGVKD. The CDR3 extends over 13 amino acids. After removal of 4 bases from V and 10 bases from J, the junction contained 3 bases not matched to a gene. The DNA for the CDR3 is TGTGCCATCAGTGCGACAGGGGAATCACCCCTCCACTTT. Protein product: CAISATGESPLHF.

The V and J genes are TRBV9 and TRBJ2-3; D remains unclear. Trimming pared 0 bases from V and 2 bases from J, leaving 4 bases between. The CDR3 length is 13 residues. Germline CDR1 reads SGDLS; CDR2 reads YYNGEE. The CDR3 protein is CASSVGITDTQYF. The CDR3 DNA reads TGTGCCAGCAGCGTAGGAATCACAGATACGCAGTATTTT.

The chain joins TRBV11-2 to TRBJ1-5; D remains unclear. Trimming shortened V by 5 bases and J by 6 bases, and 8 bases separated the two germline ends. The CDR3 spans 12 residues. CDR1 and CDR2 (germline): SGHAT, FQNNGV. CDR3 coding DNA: TGTGCCAGCAGCCACCTAGGTCAGCCCCAGCATTTT. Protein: CASSHLGQPQHF.

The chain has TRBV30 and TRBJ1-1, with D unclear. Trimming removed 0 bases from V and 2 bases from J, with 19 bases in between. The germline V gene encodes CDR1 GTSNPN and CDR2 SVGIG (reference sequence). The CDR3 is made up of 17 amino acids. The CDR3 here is CAWSVGRTVLTNTEAFF. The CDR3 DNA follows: TGTGCCTGGAGTGTCGGACGGACTGTCTTAACCAACACTGAAGCTTTCTTT. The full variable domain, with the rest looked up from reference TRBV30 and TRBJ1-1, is SQTIHQWPATLVQPVGSPLSLECTVEGTSNPNLYWYRQAAGRGLQLLFYSVGIGQISSEVPQNLSASRPQDRQFILSSKKLLLSDSGFYLCAWSVGRTVLTNTEAFFGQGTRLTVV.

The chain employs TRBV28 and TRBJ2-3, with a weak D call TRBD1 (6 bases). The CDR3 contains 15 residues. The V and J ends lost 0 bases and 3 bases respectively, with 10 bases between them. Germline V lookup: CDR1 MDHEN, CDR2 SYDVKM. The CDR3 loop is CASSLWDSLTDTQYF. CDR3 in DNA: TGTGCCAGCAGTTTATGGGACAGCTTGACAGATACGCAGTATTTT. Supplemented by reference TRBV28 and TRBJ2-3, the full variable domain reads DVKVTQSSRYLVKRTGEKVFLECVQDMDHENMFWYRQDPGLGLRLIYFSYDVKMKEKGDIPEGYSVSREKKERFSLILESASTNQTSMYLCASSLWDSLTDTQYFGPGTRLTVL.

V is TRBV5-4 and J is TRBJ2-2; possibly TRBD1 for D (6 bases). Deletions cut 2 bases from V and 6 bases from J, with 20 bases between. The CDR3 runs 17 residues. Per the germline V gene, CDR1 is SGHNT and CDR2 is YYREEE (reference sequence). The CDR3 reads CASSLKSGTLDPGELFF. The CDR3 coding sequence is TGTGCCAGCAGCTTAAAATCCGGGACATTAGACCCCGGGGAGCTGTTTTTT.

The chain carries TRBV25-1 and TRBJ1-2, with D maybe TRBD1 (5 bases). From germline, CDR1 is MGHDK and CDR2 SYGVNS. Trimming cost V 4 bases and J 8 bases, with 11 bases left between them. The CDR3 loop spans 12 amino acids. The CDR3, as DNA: TGTGCCAGCAGTGTTGGGGGAGAAGGCTACACCTTC. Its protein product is CASSVGGEGYTF.

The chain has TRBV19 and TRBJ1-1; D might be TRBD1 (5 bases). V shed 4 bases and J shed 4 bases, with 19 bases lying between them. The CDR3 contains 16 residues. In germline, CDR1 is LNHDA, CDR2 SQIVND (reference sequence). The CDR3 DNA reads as TGTGCCAGTAGTAGTCAGCCGTTAAATAGGGGCACTGAAGCTTTCTTT. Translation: CASSSQPLNRGTEAFF.

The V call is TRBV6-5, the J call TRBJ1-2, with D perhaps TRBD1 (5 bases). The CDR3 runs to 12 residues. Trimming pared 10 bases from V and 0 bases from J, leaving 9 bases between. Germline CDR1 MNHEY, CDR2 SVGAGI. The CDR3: CANDRPNYGYTF. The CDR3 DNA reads TGTGCCAACGACAGACCTAACTATGGCTACACCTTC.

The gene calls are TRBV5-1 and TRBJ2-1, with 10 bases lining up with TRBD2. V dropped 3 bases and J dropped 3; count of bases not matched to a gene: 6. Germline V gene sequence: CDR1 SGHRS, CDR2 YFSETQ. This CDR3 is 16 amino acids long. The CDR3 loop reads CASSSRLAGNYNEQFF. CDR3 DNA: TGCGCCAGCAGCTCCCGACTAGCGGGCAACTACAATGAGCAGTTCTTC.

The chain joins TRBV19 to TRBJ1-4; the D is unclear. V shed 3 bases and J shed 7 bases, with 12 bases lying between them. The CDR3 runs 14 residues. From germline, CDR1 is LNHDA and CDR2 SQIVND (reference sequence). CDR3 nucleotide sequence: TGTGCCAGTAGTATCGGAGGCGGTAGTGAAAAACTGTTTTTT. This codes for CASSIGGGSEKLFF.